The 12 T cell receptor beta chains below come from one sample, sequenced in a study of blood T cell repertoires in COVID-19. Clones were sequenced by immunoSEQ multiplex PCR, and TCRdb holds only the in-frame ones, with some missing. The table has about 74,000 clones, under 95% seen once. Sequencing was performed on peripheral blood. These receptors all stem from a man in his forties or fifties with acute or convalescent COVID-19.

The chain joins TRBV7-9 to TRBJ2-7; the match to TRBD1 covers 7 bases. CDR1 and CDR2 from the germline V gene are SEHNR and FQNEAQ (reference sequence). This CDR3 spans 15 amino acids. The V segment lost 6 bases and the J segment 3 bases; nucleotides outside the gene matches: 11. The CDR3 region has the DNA TGTGCCAGCAGGCATATAACCGGGGACAGCTACGAGCAGTACTTC. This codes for CASRHITGDSYEQYF.

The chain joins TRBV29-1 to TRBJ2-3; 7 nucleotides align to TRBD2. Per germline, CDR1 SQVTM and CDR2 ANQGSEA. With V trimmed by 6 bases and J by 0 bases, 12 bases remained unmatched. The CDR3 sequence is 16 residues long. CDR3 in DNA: TGCAGCGTAACTGGGGCTAGCGGATTCAGCACAGATACGCAGTATTTT. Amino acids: CSVTGASGFSTDTQYF.

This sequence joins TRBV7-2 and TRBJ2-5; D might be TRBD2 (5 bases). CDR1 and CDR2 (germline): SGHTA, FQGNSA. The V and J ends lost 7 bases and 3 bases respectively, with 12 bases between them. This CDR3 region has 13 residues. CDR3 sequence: CASKLGNEETQYF. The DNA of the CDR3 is TGTGCCAGCAAACTAGGGAACGAAGAGACCCAGTACTTC. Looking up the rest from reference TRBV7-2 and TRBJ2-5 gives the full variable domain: GAGVSQSPSNKVTEKGKDVELRCDPISGHTALYWYRQSLGQGLEFLIYFQGNSAPDKSGLPSDRFSAERTGGSVSTLTIQRTQQEDSAVYLCASKLGNEETQYFGPGTRLLVL.

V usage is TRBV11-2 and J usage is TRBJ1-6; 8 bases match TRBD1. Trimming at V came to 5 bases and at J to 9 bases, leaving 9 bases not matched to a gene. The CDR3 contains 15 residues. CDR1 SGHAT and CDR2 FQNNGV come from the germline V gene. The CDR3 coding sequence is TGTGCCAGCAGCCACGAGGGACAGGCGCTTTCACCCCTCCACTTT. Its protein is CASSHEGQALSPLHF.

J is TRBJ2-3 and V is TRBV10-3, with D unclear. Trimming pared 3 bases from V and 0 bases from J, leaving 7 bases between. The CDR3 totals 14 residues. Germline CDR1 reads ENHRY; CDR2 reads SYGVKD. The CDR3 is CAISEASSTDTQYF. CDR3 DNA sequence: TGTGCCATCAGTGAAGCTAGTAGCACAGATACGCAGTATTTT.

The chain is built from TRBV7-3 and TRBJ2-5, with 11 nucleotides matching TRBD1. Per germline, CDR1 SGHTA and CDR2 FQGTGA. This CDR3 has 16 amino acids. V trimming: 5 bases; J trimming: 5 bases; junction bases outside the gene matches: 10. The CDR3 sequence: CASSLHGTGGDETQYF. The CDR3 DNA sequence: TGTGCCAGCAGCCTACACGGGACAGGGGGTGACGAGACCCAGTACTTC.

The CDR3 nucleotides read TGCGCCAGCAGCGGGGGACTAGCGGGACGTGAGCAGTTCTTC. Its protein product is CASSGGLAGREQFF. This chain connects TRBV5-1 to TRBJ2-1; 13 bases are a match to TRBD2. CDR1 is SGHRS and CDR2 is YFSETQ in the germline V gene. Trimming at V came to 4 bases and at J to 9 bases, leaving 4 bases not matched to a gene. The CDR3 is 14 amino acids.

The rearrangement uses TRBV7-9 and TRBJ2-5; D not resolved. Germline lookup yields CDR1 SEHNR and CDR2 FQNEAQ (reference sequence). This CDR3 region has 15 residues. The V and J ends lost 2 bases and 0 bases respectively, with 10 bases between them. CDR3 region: CASSLLGSDQETQYF. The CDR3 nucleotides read TGTGCCAGCAGCTTACTTGGTTCAGACCAAGAGACCCAGTACTTC.

This CDR3 is CASSVTVGNTIYF. The CDR3 DNA follows: TGTGCCAGCAGCGTGACAGTAGGAAACACCATATATTTT. The rearrangement joins TRBV28 to TRBJ1-3; possible D gene TRBD1, 5 bases. The CDR3 length is 13 residues. The germline gives CDR1 MDHEN, CDR2 SYDVKM. V lost 6 bases to trimming and J lost 4 bases, with 10 bases between them.

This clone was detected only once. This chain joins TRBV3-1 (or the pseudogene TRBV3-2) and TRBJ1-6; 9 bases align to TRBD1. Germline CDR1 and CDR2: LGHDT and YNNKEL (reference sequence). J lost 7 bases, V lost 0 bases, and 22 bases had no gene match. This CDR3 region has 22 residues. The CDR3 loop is CASSQEPPGQGRGASSNSPLHF. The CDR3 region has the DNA TGTGCCAGCAGCCAAGAGCCCCCGGGACAGGGTCGAGGGGCCTCCAGCAATTCACCCCTCCACTTT.

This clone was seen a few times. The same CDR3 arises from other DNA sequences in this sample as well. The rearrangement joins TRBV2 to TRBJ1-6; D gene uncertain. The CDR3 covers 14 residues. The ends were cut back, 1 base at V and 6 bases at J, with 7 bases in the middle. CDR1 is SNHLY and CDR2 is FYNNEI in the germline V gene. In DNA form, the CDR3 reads TGTGCCAGCAGTGAAGGACGGGTTAATTCACCCCTCCACTTT. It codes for CASSEGRVNSPLHF.

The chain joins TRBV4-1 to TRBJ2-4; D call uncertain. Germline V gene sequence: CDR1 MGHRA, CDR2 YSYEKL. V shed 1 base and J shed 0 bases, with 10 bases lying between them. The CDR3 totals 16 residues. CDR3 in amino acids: CASSQGQDIAKNIQYF. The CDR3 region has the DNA TGCGCCAGCAGCCAAGGCCAGGATATAGCCAAAAACATTCAGTACTTC.